A selection of T cell receptor beta chains follows, all from one sample in a study of T-cell reconstitution after alpha-beta-depleted transplantation in children. Each CDR3 protein is one row after TCRdb ran MiXCR on the PCR reads. The sample has roughly 350,000 distinct CDR3 sequences, around 10% seen once. The specimen was PBMCs from the stem cell graft donor, collected from the stem cell graft. These receptors were collected from a human donor who donated a stem cell graft to a child with acute lymphoblastic leukemia. CDR3s include the opening cysteine and the closing phenylalanine or tryptophan. Fields, in order: J gene, V gene, CDR3 protein.

j_call: TRBJ1-5; v_call: TRBV20-1; cdr3_aa: CSARDWTGGEQPQHF
j_call: TRBJ1-6; v_call: TRBV5-6; cdr3_aa: CASSLFIGGNSPLHF
j_call: TRBJ2-2; v_call: TRBV15; cdr3_aa: CATSREGQGRTGELFF
j_call: TRBJ2-3; v_call: TRBV7-3; cdr3_aa: CASGRGGVTDTQYF
j_call: TRBJ2-7; v_call: TRBV18; cdr3_aa: CASSLVVGPSEQYF
j_call: TRBJ2-5; v_call: TRBV12-3/TRBV12-4; cdr3_aa: CASSLVSKTQYF
j_call: TRBJ2-1; v_call: TRBV3-1; cdr3_aa: CASSQELAGDDEQFF
j_call: TRBJ2-2; v_call: TRBV30; cdr3_aa: CAWSATGGPNTGELFF
j_call: TRBJ1-1; v_call: TRBV18; cdr3_aa: CASSTQGDTEAFF
j_call: TRBJ1-2; v_call: TRBV2; cdr3_aa: CASLTLGAGYGYTF
j_call: TRBJ2-1; v_call: TRBV11-3; cdr3_aa: CASSLGAVNNEQFF
j_call: TRBJ2-1; v_call: TRBV4-2; cdr3_aa: CASSQEPPGGYNEQFF
j_call: TRBJ1-5; v_call: TRBV20-1; cdr3_aa: CSARDTPFGQGWLGNQPQHF
j_call: TRBJ1-1; v_call: TRBV7-9; cdr3_aa: CASSLGLGGLGRDTEAFF
j_call: TRBJ2-7; v_call: TRBV3-1; cdr3_aa: CASSQGLVVEQYF
j_call: TRBJ2-7; v_call: TRBV2; cdr3_aa: CASSAGQGPYEQYF
j_call: TRBJ1-1; v_call: TRBV18; cdr3_aa: CASSPSQGVWTEAFF
j_call: TRBJ1-3; v_call: TRBV7-9; cdr3_aa: CASSLGGNKLSGNTIYF
j_call: TRBJ1-2; v_call: TRBV29-1; cdr3_aa: CSVEDVRVRSHYGYTF
j_call: TRBJ1-6; v_call: TRBV28; cdr3_aa: CASSQSWGLNSPLHF
j_call: TRBJ2-4; v_call: TRBV29-1; cdr3_aa: CSVAGTSRSKNIQYF
j_call: TRBJ2-1; v_call: TRBV6-1; cdr3_aa: CASRATGTGFYNEQFF
j_call: TRBJ2-2; v_call: TRBV4-1; cdr3_aa: CASSQETGNTGELFF
j_call: TRBJ2-3; v_call: TRBV20-1; cdr3_aa: CSATEREGQDTQYF
j_call: TRBJ1-1; v_call: TRBV29-1; cdr3_aa: CSVGGMVTEAFF
j_call: TRBJ1-1; v_call: TRBV30; cdr3_aa: CAWTASEAFF
j_call: TRBJ2-3; v_call: TRBV20-1; cdr3_aa: CSAVPGLAGGPFTDTQYF
j_call: TRBJ1-1; v_call: TRBV20-1; cdr3_aa: CSAKPAGRGPEAFF
j_call: TRBJ2-1; v_call: TRBV7-2; cdr3_aa: CASSWAGRYNEQFF
j_call: TRBJ2-7; v_call: TRBV29-1; cdr3_aa: CSVEDADMTGESYEQYF
j_call: TRBJ2-7; v_call: TRBV20-1; cdr3_aa: CSALSPGGRDVDEQYF
j_call: TRBJ1-2; v_call: TRBV4-3; cdr3_aa: CASSHSGRRYGYTF
j_call: TRBJ2-4; v_call: TRBV5-1; cdr3_aa: CASSLEWDIQYF
j_call: TRBJ2-2; v_call: TRBV6-2/TRBV6-3; cdr3_aa: CASSYSTQGTVDTGELFF
j_call: TRBJ2-1; v_call: TRBV29-1; cdr3_aa: CSVNNQVYNEQFF
j_call: TRBJ2-2; v_call: TRBV11-1; cdr3_aa: CASSFPTALGPNTGELFF
j_call: TRBJ2-6; v_call: TRBV4-3; cdr3_aa: CASSPGPGANVLTF
j_call: TRBJ2-3; v_call: TRBV5-1; cdr3_aa: CASSLTGRGTDTQYF
j_call: TRBJ2-1; v_call: TRBV5-1; cdr3_aa: CASSLTPSERWASSYNEQFF
j_call: TRBJ2-1; v_call: TRBV29-1; cdr3_aa: CSVRLAGGPRVEQFF
j_call: TRBJ1-4; v_call: TRBV20-1; cdr3_aa: CSARDGMATNEKLFF
j_call: TRBJ2-1; v_call: TRBV29-1; cdr3_aa: CSVEWAGAAYNEQFF
j_call: TRBJ1-1; v_call: TRBV5-1; cdr3_aa: CASSLDGGLNTEAFF
j_call: TRBJ2-1; v_call: TRBV10-3; cdr3_aa: CAISESGSSYNEQFF
j_call: TRBJ1-2; v_call: TRBV19; cdr3_aa: CASSIVLGGDYGYTF
j_call: TRBJ1-1; v_call: TRBV29-1; cdr3_aa: CSVERVGEAFF